This TCR beta chain was captured in a study of beta chain features in type 1 diabetes. This clone was picked up a small number of times. What it binds is unknown. Study results and limitations: Amplification by PCR could prefer shorter templates, with the same effect in patients and controls. Type 1 diabetes patients had TCRB CDR3s that were shorter (moderately but significantly so) in all four CD4+ subsets.

The length of the CDR3 is 15 residues. In germline, CDR1 is MDHEN, CDR2 SYDVKM. J lost 2 bases, V lost 4 bases, and 4 bases had no gene match. All of the isolated RNA was reverse transcribed, so expressed TCRB transcripts were sequenced. Repertoires were generated with immunoSEQ multiplex PCR, while TCRdb's copy carries only in-frame clones and drops some. The table includes 310,000 or so clones, 9.3% detected once. The TCR sequence derives from a man aged 30 to 45 with type 1 diabetes. Specimen: central memory CD4+ T cells from blood. The chain recombines TRBV28 with TRBJ2-1, with 8 bases matching TRBD2. The CDR3 nucleotides are TGTGCCAGCAGTTCGTTAGCGGGGCCCTACAATGAGCAGTTCTTC. This codes for CASSSLAGPYNEQFF.